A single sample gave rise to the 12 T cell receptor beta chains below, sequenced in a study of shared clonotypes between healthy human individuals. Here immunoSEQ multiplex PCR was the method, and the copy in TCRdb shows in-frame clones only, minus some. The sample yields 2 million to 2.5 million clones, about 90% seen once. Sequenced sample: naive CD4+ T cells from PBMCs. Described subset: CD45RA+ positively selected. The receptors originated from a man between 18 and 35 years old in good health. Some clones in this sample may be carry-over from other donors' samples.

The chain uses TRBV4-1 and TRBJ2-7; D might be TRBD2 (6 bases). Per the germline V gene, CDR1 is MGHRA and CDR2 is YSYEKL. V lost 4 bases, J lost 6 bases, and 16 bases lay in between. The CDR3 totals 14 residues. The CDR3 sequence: CASSLLALGGEQYF. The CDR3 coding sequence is TGCGCCAGCAGCCTTTTAGCCTTGGGGGGCGAGCAGTACTTC.

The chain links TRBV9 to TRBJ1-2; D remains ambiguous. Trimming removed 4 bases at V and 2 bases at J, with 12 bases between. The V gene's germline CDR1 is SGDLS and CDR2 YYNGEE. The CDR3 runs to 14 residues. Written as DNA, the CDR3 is TGTGCCAGCAGCCCAACCGGATTGAACTATGGCTACACCTTC. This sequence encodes CASSPTGLNYGYTF.

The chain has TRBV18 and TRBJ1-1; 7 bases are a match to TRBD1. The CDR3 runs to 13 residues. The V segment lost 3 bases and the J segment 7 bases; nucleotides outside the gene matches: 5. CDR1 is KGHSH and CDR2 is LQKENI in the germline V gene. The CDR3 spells CASSPAGGVEAFF. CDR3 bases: TGTGCCAGCTCACCGGCAGGGGGTGTTGAAGCTTTCTTT.

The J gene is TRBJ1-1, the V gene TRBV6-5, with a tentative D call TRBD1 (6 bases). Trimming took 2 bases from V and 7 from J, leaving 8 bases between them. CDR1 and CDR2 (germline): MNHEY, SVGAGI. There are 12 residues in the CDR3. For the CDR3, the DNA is TGTGCCAGCAGTTACCGGGGGCTTGAAGCTTTCTTT. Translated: CASSYRGLEAFF.

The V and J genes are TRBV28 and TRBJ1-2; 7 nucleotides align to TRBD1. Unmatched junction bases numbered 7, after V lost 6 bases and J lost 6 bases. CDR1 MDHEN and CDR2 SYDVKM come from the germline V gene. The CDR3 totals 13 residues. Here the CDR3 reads CASRIQGGHGYTF. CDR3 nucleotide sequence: TGTGCCAGCAGGATCCAGGGGGGCCATGGCTACACCTTC.

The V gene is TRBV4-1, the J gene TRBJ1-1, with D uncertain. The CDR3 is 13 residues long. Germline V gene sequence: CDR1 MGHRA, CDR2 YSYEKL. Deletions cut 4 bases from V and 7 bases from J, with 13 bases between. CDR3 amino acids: CASSPRGIDEAFF. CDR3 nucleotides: TGCGCCAGCAGCCCCCGGGGAATTGATGAAGCTTTCTTT.

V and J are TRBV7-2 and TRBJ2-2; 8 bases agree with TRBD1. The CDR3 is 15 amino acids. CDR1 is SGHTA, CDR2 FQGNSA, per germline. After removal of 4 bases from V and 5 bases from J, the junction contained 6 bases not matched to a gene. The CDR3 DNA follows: TGTGCCAGCAGCTCGCAACAGGGGGGTACCGGGGAGCTGTTTTTT. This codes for CASSSQQGGTGELFF.

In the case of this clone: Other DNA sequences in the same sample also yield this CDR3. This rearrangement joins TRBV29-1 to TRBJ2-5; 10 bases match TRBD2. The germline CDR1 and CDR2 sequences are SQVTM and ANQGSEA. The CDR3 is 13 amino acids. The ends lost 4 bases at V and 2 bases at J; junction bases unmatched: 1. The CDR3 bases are TGCAGCGTTGTGACTAGCGGGCAAGAGACCCAGTACTTC. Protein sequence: CSVVTSGQETQYF.

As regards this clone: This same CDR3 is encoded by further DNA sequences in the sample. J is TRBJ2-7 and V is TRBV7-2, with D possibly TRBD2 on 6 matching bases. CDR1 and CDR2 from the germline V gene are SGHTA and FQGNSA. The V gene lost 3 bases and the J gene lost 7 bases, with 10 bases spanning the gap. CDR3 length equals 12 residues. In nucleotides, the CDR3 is TGTGCCAGCAGCTTGTTAGGGAGGGAGCAGTACTTC. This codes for CASSLLGREQYF.

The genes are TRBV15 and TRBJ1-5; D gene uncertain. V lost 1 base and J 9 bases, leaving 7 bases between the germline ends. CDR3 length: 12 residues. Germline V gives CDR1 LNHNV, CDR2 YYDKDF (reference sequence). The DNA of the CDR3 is TGTGCCACCAGCAGAGTAGCCCGGCCCCAGCATTTT. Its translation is CATSRVARPQHF.

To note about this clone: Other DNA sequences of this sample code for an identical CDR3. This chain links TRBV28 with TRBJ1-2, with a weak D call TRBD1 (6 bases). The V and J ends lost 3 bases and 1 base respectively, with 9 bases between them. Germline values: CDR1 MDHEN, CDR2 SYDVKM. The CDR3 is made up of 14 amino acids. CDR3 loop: CASSLGGYNYGYTF. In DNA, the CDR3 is TGTGCCAGCAGTTTGGGGGGCTATAACTATGGCTACACCTTC.

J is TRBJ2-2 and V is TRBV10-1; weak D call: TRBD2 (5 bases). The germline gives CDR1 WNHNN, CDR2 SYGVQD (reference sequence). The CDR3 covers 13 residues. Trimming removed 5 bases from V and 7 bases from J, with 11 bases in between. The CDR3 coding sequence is TGCGCCAGCAGTAATAGCGTCGACGGGGAGCTGTTTTTT. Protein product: CASSNSVDGELFF.